The 3 T cell receptor beta chains below all came from one sample that was sequenced in a study of long-term antiretroviral therapy in people with HIV. The authors ran the immunoSEQ assay, v3.0, at survey level. Libraries were prepared by immunoSEQ multiplex PCR; TCRdb keeps only in-frame clonotypes and omits some of them. This sample has 20,000 to 25,000 clones, with around 79% found just once. The sample consisted of unsorted PBMCs, taken 1.2 years after starting antiretroviral therapy. The receptors originated from a woman between 40 and 50 years old with HIV.

V gene TRBV27 combines with J gene TRBJ2-7; either TRBD1 or TRBD2 may fit D (5 bases each). The germline V gene encodes CDR1 MNHEY and CDR2 SMNVEV (reference sequence). This CDR3 has 15 amino acids. V lost 1 base, J lost 5 bases, and 15 bases lay in between. CDR3 sequence reads: CASSLFRGPLNEQYF. CDR3 DNA: TGTGCCAGCAGTTTATTCCGGGGCCCTCTGAACGAGCAGTACTTC.

The chain has TRBV27 and TRBJ2-1; D is possibly TRBD2 (6 bases). CDR1 and CDR2 (germline): MNHEY, SMNVEV (reference sequence). The CDR3 is 15 amino acids. Trimming removed 4 bases at V and 8 bases at J, with 18 bases between. CDR3 loop: CASSYGGSGFDEQFF. The CDR3 DNA follows: TGTGCCAGCAGTTATGGGGGGAGTGGCTTCGATGAGCAGTTCTTC.

The chain is built from TRBV5-8 and TRBJ2-3, with a possible D match to TRBD1 (6 bases). In germline, CDR1 is SGHTS, CDR2 YDEGEE. The CDR3 consists of 12 residues. Trimming took off 3 bases at V and 6 bases at J, with 8 bases between the two ends. The CDR3 loop is CASSYDRDTQYF. DNA of the CDR3: TGTGCCAGCAGCTACGACAGGGATACGCAGTATTTT.